Sequencing of this T cell receptor beta chain was carried out in a study of identical twins (dated by TCRdb to the mid-2010s). About the investigation overall: To test whether fetal clonotypes persist, this study deep-sequenced TCR alpha and beta repertoires from monozygotic twins, from unrelated adults of various ages, and from cord blood. To rule out contamination, replicate twin experiments were performed at different times with different library preparation protocols.

All donors were healthy Caucasians. The twin cohort consisted of three pairs of female monozygotic twins, all aged about 18 to 29 years. The RNA used for TCR libraries was isolated from peripheral blood mononuclear cells. The CDR1 and CDR2 encoded by the germline V gene are MNHEY and SVGEGT. CDR3 length: 14 amino acids, cysteine to phenylalanine. Just CDR3 DNA is preserved here, 42 bases in frame from base 1. V is trimmed back by 6 bases and J by 5 bases, and the junction contains 8 bases that no gene match accounts for. The method was 5' RACE. The sequencer was an Illumina HiSeq 2000. A universal primer binding site was introduced by template switching, and a unique molecular identifier was present in the final cDNA, enabling accurate counting of TCR cDNA molecules. Specific primers in the conserved constant-segment region were used to synthesize first-strand cDNA for the TCR alpha and beta chains. To control for contamination, every cDNA library was double barcoded, receiving both a SMART-Mk sample barcode and Illumina barcodes. Two successive PCR steps introduced TruSeq adapter sequences along with Illumina sample barcodes. TCR alpha and beta cDNA libraries were sequenced on the Illumina HiSeq platform with custom primers. As for the authors' bioinformatics: MiGEC was used to process raw reads and extract unique molecular identifiers, and MiXCR was used to find CDR3 positions. Recombination models were inferred per individual with the repgenHMM and IGoR tools using an EM algorithm. Shared clonotypes were analyzed with the tcR package in R, and sharing was normalized by the product of cloneset sizes. Out-of-frame nonproductive sequences were analyzed to study raw recombination free of thymic and clonal selection effects. TCRdb cleaned the public reads at Q25 with fastp, built clones with MiXCR and kept in-frame beta chains. Each CDR3 protein appears once, grouped with its most common genes and DNA. None of the V and J calls come from the authors' own analysis; TCRdb made them. The sample includes 550,000 to 800,000 distinct CDR3 sequences, with roughly 7.2% observed a single time. The top ten clones comprise 1.6% of the sample.

Ten or more counts support this clonotype. This clone's antigen is unknown. Within one base of it there is no much larger clone, and no base qualities were kept. The research as a whole found: Fewer insertions were carried by abundant cord blood beta clonotypes; a weaker similar trend was observed in young adult naive repertoires, while no such trend was observed in memory repertoires. Because the same donors could not be followed over many years, the conclusions depended on cross-sectional statistical analysis. Zero-insertion analyses could be partly confounded by invariant T cells such as MAIT and iNKT, although diverse VJ usage argued against such confounding for most clonotypes. In monozygotic twins, out-of-frame TCR alpha sharing was systematically underestimated by recombination models, although the models agreed with sharing between unrelated individuals. Out-of-frame TCR alpha sequences shared between twins showed an excess of low generation-probability sequences compared with coincidental sharing between unrelated individuals. In beta out-of-frame sequences, excess twin sharing was weaker, because having fewer shared sequences lowered the signal-to-noise ratio.

Another study also made use of these data, one on yellow fever vaccine responses in identical twins. Per that second paper: The authors reported that the T cell response to vaccination in identical twins appeared partly convergent and partly personalized. Focusing on identical twins, the study followed the T cell clones that responded to the vaccine, and did so with precision.

Recombination connected TRBV6-2 or TRBV6-3 to TRBJ2-7, with 9 junctional bases fitting TRBD2. The source is a woman between 18 and 29 years old in good health. The specimen was PBMCs. The CDR3 region has the sequence CASSWLAGRDEQYF. The sequenced DNA: TGTGCCAGCAGCTGGCTAGCGGGACGGGACGAGCAGTACTTC.